This TCR beta chain was identified in a study of blood T cell repertoires in COVID-19. Study at large: The study drew acute and convalescent COVID-19 samples from the United States, Italy and Spain. From T cells, B-cell-depleted T cells, or PBMCs came the material, which was cDNA or gDNA.

This CDR3 is 13 amino acids long. Germline V gene lookup returns CDR1 LNHDA and CDR2 SQIVND (reference sequence). With 6 bases removed from V and 2 bases from J, the gap between germline ends came to 10 bases. Original data processing: The assay estimated nucleated cells by amplifying reference gene primers. Sequenced by immunoSEQ multiplex PCR; TCRdb stores in-frame clones only, minus some. The V and J calls and clone size were taken over from that table, and D and trimming were inferred from the DNA. The table includes around 300,000 clones, about 87% detected once. What was sequenced was peripheral blood. This receptor was obtained from a woman in her thirties or forties with acute or convalescent COVID-19. This chain links TRBV19 with TRBJ1-1, with D perhaps matching TRBD1 (5 bases). The CDR3 sequence is CASRTELNTEAFF. The CDR3 coding sequence is TGTGCCAGTAGGACAGAATTAAACACTGAAGCTTTCTTT.